This note documents a single TCR beta chain sequence. The target antigen is unknown. This record belongs to a study of lymphopenia after photon versus proton radiotherapy. Study observations and caveats: Proton therapy kept repertoires fairly stable, unlike photons, which gained effector/memory cells. In patients who died, overall survival fell as post-nadir TCR diversity dropped more. Only patients who died were analyzed for survival; proton advantage is unproven. Oligoclonal CD8+ Temra expansion after nadir drove photon patients' diversity drop.

The V gene lost 6 bases and the J gene lost 0 bases, with 12 bases spanning the gap. The germline V gene has CDR1 SQVTM and CDR2 ANQGSEA. The CDR3 consists of 13 residues. Measured with immunoSEQ multiplex PCR; TCRdb has only the in-frame clones, and not every one. The repertoire holds approximately 53,000 clones, with around 90% as singletons. The chain uses TRBV29-1 and TRBJ2-7, with a tentative D call TRBD1 (6 bases). Sequenced here: peripheral blood, sampled from a patient treated with photon-based radiotherapy. The clonotype comes from a woman aged 40 to 55 with cholangiocarcinoma. As DNA, the CDR3 is TGCAGCGTGGACCGGGACAACTCCTACGAGCAGTACTTC. It codes for CSVDRDNSYEQYF.